The 4 T cell receptor beta chains below were found in one sample sequenced in a study of CD8+CD57+ T cells in acquired aplastic anemia. The study profiled TCR beta VDJ and CDR3 using genomic DNA as template. TCRdb processed the reads anew with MiXCR; each CDR3 protein has one entry. The sample records around 120,000 distinct CDR3 sequences, nearly 40% being singletons. All patients picked for sequencing had shown, by flow cytometry, an expansion of CD8+CD57+ cells. Sequenced: sorted CD4+, CD8+, or CD8+CD57+ T cells (not recorded which) from PBMCs. The receptors originated from a human donor with aplastic anemia.

The chain combines TRBV5-6 with TRBJ1-1; TRBD1 agrees at 10 bases. After removal of 0 bases from V and 1 base from J, the junction contained 12 bases not matched to a gene. The germline V gene has CDR1 SGHDT and CDR2 YYEEEE. The CDR3 consists of 19 residues. CDR3 region: CASSLARTGGFGKNTEAFF. The CDR3 DNA reads as TGTGCCAGCAGCTTGGCGAGGACAGGGGGTTTTGGGAAGAACACTGAAGCTTTCTTT.

This clonotype showed up just a few times. The CDR3 sequence is CASSPSSGTGSYEQYF. Here the CDR3 DNA reads TGTGCCAGCAGCCCTTCTTCCGGGACAGGGAGCTACGAGCAGTACTTC. This sequence joins TRBV12-3 or TRBV12-4 and TRBJ2-7; 9 bases match TRBD1. This CDR3 region has 16 residues. The J segment lost 3 bases and the V segment lost 6 bases, leaving 12 bases of the junction unmatched.

The chain employs TRBV10-3 and TRBJ2-2; 8 bases are a match to TRBD1. V trimming: 4 bases; J trimming: 0 bases; junction bases outside the gene matches: 4. Germline CDR1 and CDR2: ENHRY and SYGVKD. The CDR3 extends over 16 amino acids. CDR3 sequence reads: CAISAPQGANTGELFF. The CDR3 region has the DNA TGTGCCATCAGTGCCCCACAGGGGGCGAACACCGGGGAGCTGTTTTTT.

This clonotype was recorded many times. V gene TRBV20-1 combines with J gene TRBJ2-3, with 12 positions matching TRBD2. Trimming removed 3 bases from V and 6 bases from J; junction bases left unmatched: 7. Per the germline V gene, CDR1 is DFQATT and CDR2 is SNEGSKA (reference sequence). CDR3 size: 15 residues. CDR3 protein: CSARGLAGRQDTQYF. The CDR3, as DNA: TGCAGTGCTAGGGGACTAGCGGGTCGCCAGGATACGCAGTATTTT.